This T cell receptor (beta chain) was documented in a study of T cell clones after liver transplantation. Study-wide background: Liver transplant recipients had immunosuppression withdrawal attempted within 2 years. Apart from a few HCV-positive recipients, transplants were for non-autoimmune, non-viral reasons. At least one year of complete immunosuppression withdrawal without enzymes over twice normal defined tolerance. Whole-study results and caveats: Circulating graft-donor-reactive CD4 TCRbeta sequences fell significantly post-transplant in most of the 8 subjects.

The data were produced by immunoSEQ multiplex PCR, yet TCRdb's version contains in-frame clones alone and is incomplete. Among around 100,000 clones listed, 84% were seen once. V lost 1 base, J lost 7 bases, and 17 bases lay in between. CDR3 size: 16 residues. From germline, CDR1 is SGHTA and CDR2 FQGNSA. Remarks on this clone: What it recognizes is unknown.

The sample consisted of CD4+ T cells from blood, taken approximately 50 months after liver transplant. This sequence originates from a human patient who received a liver transplant. Some T cells may trace back to the graft donor. This rearrangement joins TRBV7-2 to TRBJ2-1; D is perhaps TRBD2 (6 bases). The DNA for the CDR3 is TGTGCCAGCAGCTTAGGTTTTGGGGGAGGAGGGAATGAGCAGTTCTTC. Protein sequence: CASSLGFGGGGNEQFF.